This T cell receptor (beta chain) was captured in a study of T cells in Graves' hyperthyroidism and ophthalmopathy. Using RNA transcripts as the source, TCR beta CDR3 regions were amplified. RT-PCR in the first round (using the HTBI primer set) targeted the TCR CDR3. From the multiplex PCR reads, TCRdb called clonotypes with MiXCR, one entry per CDR3 protein. The sample shows approximately 220,000 distinct CDR3 sequences, approximately 20% of them seen only once. V lost 4 bases and J lost 4; bases outside the gene matches: 6. The CDR3 runs to 17 residues. Sequencing was done on a sample of blood. The TCR originated in a man aged 35 to 55 with Graves' hyperthyroidism. The V call is TRBV12-3 or TRBV12-4, the J call TRBJ2-5; 16 bases are shared with TRBD2. CDR3 protein: CASSWGLAGGRVETQYF. CDR3 sequence (DNA): TGTGCCAGCAGTTGGGGACTAGCGGGGGGGCGGGTAGAGACCCAGTACTTC.